The sequence of this T cell receptor (beta chain) was determined in a study of cytomegalovirus exposure and HLA in healthy donors. J gave up 2 bases and V 7 bases, and 9 bases lay outside the gene matches. The CDR3 runs to 15 residues. The V gene's germline CDR1 is MNHNS and CDR2 SASEGT. With 60 Vbeta and 13 Jbeta primers, the PCR was carried out. Clones were read by immunoSEQ multiplex PCR, and TCRdb kept only the in-frame ones, dropping some. The repertoire includes around 98,000 clones, about three quarters of them detected once, and roughly 8.4% sits in the top ten. Study conclusions and caveats: Listed as cytomegalovirus-associated were around 160 TCR beta chains. High specificity and sensitivity for cytomegalovirus status were reported for the classifier.

On this clone: The antigen remains undetermined.

Sequencing was carried out using PBMCs. The source is a human donor in good health. This sequence joins TRBV6-1 and TRBJ2-7; the match to TRBD1 covers 9 bases. The CDR3 protein is CASNLRWTGAYEQYF. For the CDR3, the DNA is TGTGCCAGCAACCTCCGCTGGACAGGGGCCTACGAGCAGTACTTC.